This T cell receptor (beta chain) was documented in a study of control samples from healthy donors and cancer patients. The length of the CDR3 is 15 residues. Between the trimmed V and J ends, which lost 4 bases and 2 bases, there was a span of 14 bases. The germline CDR1 and CDR2 sequences are SGHAT and FQNNGV. The assay was immunoSEQ multiplex PCR, and TCRdb's table has in-frame clones only and misses some. The repertoire includes 90,000 to 110,000 clones, 90% of them detected once, and roughly 4% sits in the top ten. This TCR was sampled from a human donor in good health. The donor label of this sample is uncertain. The rearrangement links TRBV11-2 to TRBJ1-2; the D gene is possibly TRBD1 (5 bases). Source material: blood. CDR3 sequence reads: CASSSIRRENYGYTF. The CDR3 DNA reads as TGTGCCAGCAGCTCGATCCGCAGGGAAAACTATGGCTACACCTTC.